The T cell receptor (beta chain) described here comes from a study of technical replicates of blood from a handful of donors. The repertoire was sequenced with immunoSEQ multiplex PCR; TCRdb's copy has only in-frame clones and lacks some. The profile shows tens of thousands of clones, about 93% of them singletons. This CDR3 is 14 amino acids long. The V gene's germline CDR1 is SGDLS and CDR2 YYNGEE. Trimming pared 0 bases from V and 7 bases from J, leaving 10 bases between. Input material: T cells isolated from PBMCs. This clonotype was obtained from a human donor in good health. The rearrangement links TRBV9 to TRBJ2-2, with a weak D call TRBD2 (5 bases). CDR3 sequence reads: CASSVASGIGELFF. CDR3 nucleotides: TGTGCCAGCAGCGTAGCGTCGGGGATCGGGGAGCTGTTTTTT.